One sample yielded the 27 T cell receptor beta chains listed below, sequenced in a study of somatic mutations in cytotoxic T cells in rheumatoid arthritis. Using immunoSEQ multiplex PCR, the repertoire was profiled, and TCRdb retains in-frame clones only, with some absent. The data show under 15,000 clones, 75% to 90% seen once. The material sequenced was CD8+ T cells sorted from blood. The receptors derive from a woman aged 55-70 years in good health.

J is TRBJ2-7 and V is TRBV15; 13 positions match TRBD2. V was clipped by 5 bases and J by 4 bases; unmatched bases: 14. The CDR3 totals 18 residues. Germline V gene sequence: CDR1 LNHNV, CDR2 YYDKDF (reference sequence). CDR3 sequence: CATSGGEKLAGGSYEQYF. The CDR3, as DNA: TGTGCCACCAGCGGAGGGGAAAAACTAGCGGGGGGGTCGTACGAGCAGTACTTC.

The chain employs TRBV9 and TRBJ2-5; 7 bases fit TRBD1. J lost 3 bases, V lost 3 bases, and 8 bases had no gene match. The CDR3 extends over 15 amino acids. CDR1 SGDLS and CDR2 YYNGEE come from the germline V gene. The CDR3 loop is CASSATGTVEETQYF. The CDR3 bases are TGTGCCAGCAGCGCCACCGGGACAGTCGAAGAGACCCAGTACTTC.

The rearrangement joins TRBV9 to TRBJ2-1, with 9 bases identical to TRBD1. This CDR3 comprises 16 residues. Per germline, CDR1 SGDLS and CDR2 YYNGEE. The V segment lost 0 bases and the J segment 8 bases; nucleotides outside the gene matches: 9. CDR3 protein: CASSVEGGTGRDEQFF. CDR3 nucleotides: TGTGCCAGCAGCGTAGAGGGAGGGACAGGGCGGGATGAGCAGTTCTTC.

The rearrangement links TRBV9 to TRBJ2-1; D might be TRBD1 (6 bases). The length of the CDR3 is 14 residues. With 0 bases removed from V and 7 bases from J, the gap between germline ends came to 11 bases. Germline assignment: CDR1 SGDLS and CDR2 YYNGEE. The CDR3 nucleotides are TGTGCCAGCAGCGTAGCTGGCAGGGGTAATGAGCAGTTCTTC. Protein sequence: CASSVAGRGNEQFF.

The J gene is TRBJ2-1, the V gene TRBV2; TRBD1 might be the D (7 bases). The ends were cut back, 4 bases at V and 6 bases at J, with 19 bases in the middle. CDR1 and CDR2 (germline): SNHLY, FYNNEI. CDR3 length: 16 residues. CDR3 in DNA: TGTGCCAGCAGTGCCGTGACAGGGAGGTGGGGCAATGAGCAGTTCTTC. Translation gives CASSAVTGRWGNEQFF.

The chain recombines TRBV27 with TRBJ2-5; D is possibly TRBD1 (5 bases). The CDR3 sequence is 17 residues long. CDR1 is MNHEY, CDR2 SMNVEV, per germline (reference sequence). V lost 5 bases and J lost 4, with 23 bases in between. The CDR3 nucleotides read TGTGCCAGCAGTCCTCCCAACCAGGGATTAACGAGAGAGACCCAGTACTTC. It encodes CASSPPNQGLTRETQYF.

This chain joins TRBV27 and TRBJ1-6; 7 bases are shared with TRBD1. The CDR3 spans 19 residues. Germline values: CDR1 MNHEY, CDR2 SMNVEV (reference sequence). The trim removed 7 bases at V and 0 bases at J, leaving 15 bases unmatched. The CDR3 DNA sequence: TGTGCCAGCACCCTCTTAGGCCGGGACAGCAGCTCCTATAATTCACCCCTCCACTTT. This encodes CASTLLGRDSSSYNSPLHF.

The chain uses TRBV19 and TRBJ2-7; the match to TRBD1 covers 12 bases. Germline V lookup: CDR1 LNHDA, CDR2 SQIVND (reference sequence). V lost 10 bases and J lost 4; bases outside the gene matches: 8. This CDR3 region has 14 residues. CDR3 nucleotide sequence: TGTGCCACCACGGCGGGACAGGGGGCTTACGAGCAGTACTTC. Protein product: CATTAGQGAYEQYF.

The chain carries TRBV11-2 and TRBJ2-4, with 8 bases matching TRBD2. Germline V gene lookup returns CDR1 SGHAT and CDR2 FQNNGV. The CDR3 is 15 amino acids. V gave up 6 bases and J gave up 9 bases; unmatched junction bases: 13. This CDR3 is CASSHPGGGPLIQYF. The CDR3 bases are TGTGCCAGCAGTCACCCCGGGGGGGGTCCCCTCATTCAGTACTTC.

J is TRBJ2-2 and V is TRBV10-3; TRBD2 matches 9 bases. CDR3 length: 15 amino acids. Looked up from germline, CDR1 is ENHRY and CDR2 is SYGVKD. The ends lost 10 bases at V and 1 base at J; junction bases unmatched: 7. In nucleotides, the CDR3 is TGTGCCACCCTCCCACTAGCGGGGAACACCGGGGAGCTGTTTTTT. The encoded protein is CATLPLAGNTGELFF.

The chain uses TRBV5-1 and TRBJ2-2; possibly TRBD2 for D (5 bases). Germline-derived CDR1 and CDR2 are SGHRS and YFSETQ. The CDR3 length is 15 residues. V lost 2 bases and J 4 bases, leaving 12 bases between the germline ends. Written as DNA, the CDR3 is TGCGCCAGCAGCTTAGTCGCCGCGGGCACCGGGGAGCTGTTTTTT. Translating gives CASSLVAAGTGELFF.

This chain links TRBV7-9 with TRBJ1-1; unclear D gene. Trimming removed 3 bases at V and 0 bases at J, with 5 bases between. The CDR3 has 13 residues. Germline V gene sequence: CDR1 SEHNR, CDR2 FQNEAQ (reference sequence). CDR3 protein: CASSFAVNTEAFF. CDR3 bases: TGTGCCAGCAGCTTTGCGGTGAACACTGAAGCTTTCTTT.

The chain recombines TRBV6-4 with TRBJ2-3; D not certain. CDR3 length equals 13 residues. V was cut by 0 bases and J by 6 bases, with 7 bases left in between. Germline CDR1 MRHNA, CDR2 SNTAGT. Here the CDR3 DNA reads TGTGCCAGCAGTGACTCGAACCAGGATACGCAGTATTTT. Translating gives CASSDSNQDTQYF.

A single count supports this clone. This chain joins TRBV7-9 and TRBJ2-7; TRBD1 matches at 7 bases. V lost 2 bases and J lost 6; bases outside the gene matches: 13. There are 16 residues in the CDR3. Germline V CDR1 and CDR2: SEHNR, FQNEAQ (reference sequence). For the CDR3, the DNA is TGTGCCAGCAGCTTACCACAGGGGCCTTTGAAAGGCGAGCAGTACTTC. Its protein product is CASSLPQGPLKGEQYF.

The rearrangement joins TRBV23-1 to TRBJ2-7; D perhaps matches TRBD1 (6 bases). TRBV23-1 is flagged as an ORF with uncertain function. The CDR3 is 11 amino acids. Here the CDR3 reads CASIRGYGQYV. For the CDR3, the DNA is TGCGCCAGCATCAGGGGCTACGGGCAGTACGTC.

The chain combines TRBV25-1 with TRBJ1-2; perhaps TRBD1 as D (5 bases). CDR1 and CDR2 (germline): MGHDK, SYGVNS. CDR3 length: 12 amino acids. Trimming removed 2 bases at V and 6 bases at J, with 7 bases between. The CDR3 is CASSEGRDGYTF. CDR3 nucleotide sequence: TGTGCCAGCAGTGAAGGCAGGGATGGCTACACCTTC.

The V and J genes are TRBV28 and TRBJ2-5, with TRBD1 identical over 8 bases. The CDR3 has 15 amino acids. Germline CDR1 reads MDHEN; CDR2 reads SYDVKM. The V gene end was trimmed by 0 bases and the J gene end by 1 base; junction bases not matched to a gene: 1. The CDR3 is CASSLWQGAQETQYF. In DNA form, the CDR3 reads TGTGCCAGCAGTTTATGGCAGGGGGCCCAAGAGACCCAGTACTTC.

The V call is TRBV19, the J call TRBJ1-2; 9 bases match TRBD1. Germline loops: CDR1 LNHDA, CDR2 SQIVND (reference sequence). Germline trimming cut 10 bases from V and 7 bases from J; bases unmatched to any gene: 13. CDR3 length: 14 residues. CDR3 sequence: CATNRGLLEGGYTF. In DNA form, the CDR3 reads TGTGCCACCAACAGGGGGCTGCTTGAGGGTGGCTACACCTTC.

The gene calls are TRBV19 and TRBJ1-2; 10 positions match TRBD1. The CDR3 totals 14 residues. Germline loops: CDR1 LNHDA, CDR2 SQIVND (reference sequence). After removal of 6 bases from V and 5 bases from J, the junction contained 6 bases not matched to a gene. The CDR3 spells CASSSRQGAYGYTF. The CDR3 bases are TGTGCCAGTAGCTCTCGACAGGGGGCGTATGGCTACACCTTC.

CDR3 DNA: TGTGCCAGCAGCGTAAAAGTGGGGGAGCGGGGGGACAACACCGGGGAGCTGTTTTTT. Translated: CASSVKVGERGDNTGELFF. The chain is built from TRBV9 and TRBJ2-2, with 9 positions matching TRBD2. The germline gives CDR1 SGDLS, CDR2 YYNGEE. This CDR3 has 19 amino acids. V shed 1 base, J shed 2 bases, and the junction held 12 bases outside the gene matches.

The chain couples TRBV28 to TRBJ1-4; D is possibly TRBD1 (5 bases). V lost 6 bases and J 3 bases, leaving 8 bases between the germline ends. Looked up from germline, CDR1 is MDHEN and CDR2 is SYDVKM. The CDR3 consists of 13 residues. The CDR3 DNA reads TGTGCCAGCAGCCGCAGGGCTAATGAAAAACTGTTTTTT. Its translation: CASSRRANEKLFF. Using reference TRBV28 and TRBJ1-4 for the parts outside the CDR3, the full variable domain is DVKVTQSSRYLVKRTGEKVFLECVQDMDHENMFWYRQDPGLGLRLIYFSYDVKMKEKGDIPEGYSVSREKKERFSLILESASTNQTSMYLCASSRRANEKLFFGSGTQLSVL.

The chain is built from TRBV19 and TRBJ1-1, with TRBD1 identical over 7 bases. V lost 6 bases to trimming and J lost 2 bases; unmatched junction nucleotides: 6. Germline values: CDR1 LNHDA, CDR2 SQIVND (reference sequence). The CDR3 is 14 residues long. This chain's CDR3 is CASSLGQINTEAFF. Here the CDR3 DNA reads TGTGCCAGTAGCCTGGGACAGATAAACACTGAAGCTTTCTTT.

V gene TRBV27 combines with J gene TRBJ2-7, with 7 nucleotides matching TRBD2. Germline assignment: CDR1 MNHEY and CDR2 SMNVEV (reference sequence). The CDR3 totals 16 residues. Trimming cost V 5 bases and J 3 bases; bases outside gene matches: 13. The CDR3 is CASSPVGAGTLYEQYF. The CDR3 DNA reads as TGTGCCAGCAGTCCCGTTGGAGCGGGGACCCTCTACGAGCAGTACTTC.

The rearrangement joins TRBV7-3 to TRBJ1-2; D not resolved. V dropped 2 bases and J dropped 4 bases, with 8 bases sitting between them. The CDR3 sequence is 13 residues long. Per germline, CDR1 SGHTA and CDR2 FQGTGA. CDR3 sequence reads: CASSLDSGYGYTF. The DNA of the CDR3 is TGTGCCAGCAGCTTAGATAGCGGCTATGGCTACACCTTC.

CDR3 bases: TGTGCCAGCAGTTTTCAGGGGTCAGTCGGGGAGACCCAGTACTTC. It is translated as CASSFQGSVGETQYF. The genes are TRBV28 and TRBJ2-5, with D perhaps TRBD1 (6 bases). With 3 bases removed from V and 5 bases from J, the gap between germline ends came to 16 bases. The CDR3 loop spans 15 amino acids. CDR1 is MDHEN and CDR2 is SYDVKM in the germline V gene.

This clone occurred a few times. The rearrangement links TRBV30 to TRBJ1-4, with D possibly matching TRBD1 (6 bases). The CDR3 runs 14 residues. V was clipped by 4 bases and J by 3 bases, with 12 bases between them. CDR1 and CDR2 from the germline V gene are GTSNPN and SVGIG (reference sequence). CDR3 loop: CAWNRVGANEKLFF. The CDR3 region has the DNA TGTGCCTGGAACAGGGTTGGGGCTAATGAAAAACTGTTTTTT.

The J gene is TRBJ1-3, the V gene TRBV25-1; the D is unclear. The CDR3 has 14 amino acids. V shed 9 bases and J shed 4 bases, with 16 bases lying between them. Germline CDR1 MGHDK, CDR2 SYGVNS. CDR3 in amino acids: CASRDSYSGNTIYF. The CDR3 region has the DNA TGTGCCAGTAGAGACTCGTACTCAGGAAACACCATATATTTT.